A single sample is the source of the 30 T cell receptor beta chains below, sequenced in a study of cytomegalovirus exposure and HLA in healthy donors. The primer mix had 60 Vbeta and 13 Jbeta primers. Sequencing used immunoSEQ multiplex PCR; TCRdb keeps in-frame clones, though not all of them. The profile shows roughly 100,000 clones, about a tenth of them singletons. Sequenced material: PBMCs. These receptors were collected from a man aged 35 to 55 in good health and CMV-seropositive.

The chain has TRBV11-2 and TRBJ2-2; TRBD2 agrees at 12 bases. The J segment lost 0 bases and the V segment lost 7 bases, leaving 6 bases of the junction unmatched. The CDR3 loop spans 17 amino acids. Looked up from germline, CDR1 is SGHAT and CDR2 is FQNNGV. CDR3 in amino acids: CASKKLAGGSNTGELFF. The CDR3 bases are TGTGCCAGCAAGAAACTAGCGGGAGGTTCGAACACCGGGGAGCTGTTTTTT.

The rearrangement uses TRBV7-9 and TRBJ2-2, with D hard to call. Germline V gene sequence: CDR1 SEHNR, CDR2 FQNEAQ (reference sequence). The CDR3 loop spans 13 amino acids. Trimming pared 4 bases from V and 7 bases from J, leaving 10 bases between. CDR3 loop: CASSSTEIGELFF. The CDR3 DNA reads as TGTGCCAGCAGCTCAACAGAGATCGGGGAGCTGTTTTTT.

The gene calls are TRBV4-1 and TRBJ2-3, with 10 bases fitting TRBD2. The CDR3 is 16 amino acids. V shed 0 bases and J 1 base; nucleotides not matched to a gene: 1. Germline V CDR1 and CDR2: MGHRA, YSYEKL. This chain's CDR3 is CASSQEGTSGTDTQYF. In DNA, the CDR3 is TGCGCCAGCAGCCAAGAAGGGACTAGCGGCACAGATACGCAGTATTTT.

V usage is TRBV7-3 and J usage is TRBJ2-3; 14 bases line up with TRBD2. V dropped 5 bases and J dropped 0; count of bases not matched to a gene: 13. Per germline, CDR1 SGHTA and CDR2 FQGTGA. The CDR3 spans 20 residues. DNA for the CDR3: TGTGCCAGCAGCGGACGACTAGCGGGAGGGCCCTCGTTTAGCACAGATACGCAGTATTTT. This translates into CASSGRLAGGPSFSTDTQYF. Combining the CDR3 with reference TRBV7-3 and TRBJ2-3 gives the whole variable domain GAGVSQTPSNKVTEKGKYVELRCDPISGHTALYWYRQSLGQGPEFLIYFQGTGAADDSGLPNDRFFAVRPEGSVSTLKIQRTERGDSAVYLCASSGRLAGGPSFSTDTQYFGPGTRLTVL.

The chain is built from TRBV29-1 and TRBJ1-2, with unresolved D. The CDR3 sequence is 12 residues long. Per germline, CDR1 SQVTM and CDR2 ANQGSEA. Here the CDR3 reads CCISGALGGYTF. In DNA, the CDR3 is TGCTGCATCTCGGGAGCTCTAGGTGGCTACACCTTC.

A few counts support this clone. The chain couples TRBV19 to TRBJ1-1; 7 bases align to TRBD1. Germline V gives CDR1 LNHDA, CDR2 SQIVND (reference sequence). V trimming: 6 bases; J trimming: 0 bases; junction bases outside the gene matches: 10. CDR3 size: 16 residues. CDR3 in DNA: TGTGCCAGTAGCCCCGGGACAGTTGTCATGAACACTGAAGCTTTCTTT. Protein sequence: CASSPGTVVMNTEAFF.

This chain uses TRBV10-2 with TRBJ2-1; a weak D match, TRBD1 (6 bases). CDR3 length: 14 amino acids. Between the trimmed V and J ends, which lost 8 bases and 0 bases, there was a span of 11 bases. The germline V gene has CDR1 WSHSY and CDR2 SAAADI. The CDR3 nucleotides read TGCGCCAGCCTTAGGACAGCCTCCTACAATGAGCAGTTCTTC. Protein sequence: CASLRTASYNEQFF.

The J gene is TRBJ2-1, the V gene TRBV2; 8 nucleotides line up with TRBD1. CDR3 length: 13 residues. Trimming cost V 4 bases and J 7 bases; bases outside gene matches: 3. CDR1 and CDR2 from the germline V gene are SNHLY and FYNNEI. The CDR3 DNA sequence: TGTGCCAGCAGTGGACAGGGGACGAATGAGCAGTTCTTC. It specifies CASSGQGTNEQFF.

This clone showed up just a few times. V usage is TRBV28 and J usage is TRBJ2-7; 7 nucleotides match TRBD1. In germline, CDR1 is MDHEN, CDR2 SYDVKM. The CDR3 runs 15 residues. The ends lost 5 bases at V and 7 bases at J; junction bases unmatched: 14. This CDR3 reads CASSPPGQTFLEQYF. The CDR3 DNA is TGTGCCAGCAGTCCCCCGGGACAGACCTTTCTGGAGCAGTACTTC.

J is TRBJ1-3 and V is TRBV4-1, with TRBD1 matching over 8 bases. The ends lost 2 bases at V and 1 base at J; junction bases unmatched: 10. This CDR3 is built from 18 residues. Germline CDR1 MGHRA, CDR2 YSYEKL. The CDR3 sequence is CASSQIPGTGLSGNTIYF. In DNA form, the CDR3 reads TGCGCCAGCAGCCAAATCCCCGGGACAGGACTTTCTGGAAACACCATATATTTT.

V is TRBV9 and J is TRBJ2-3, with TRBD2 as a possible D gene (6 bases). V lost 0 bases and J 4 bases, leaving 9 bases between the germline ends. Per the germline V gene, CDR1 is SGDLS and CDR2 is YYNGEE. This CDR3 region has 14 residues. CDR3 coding DNA: TGTGCCAGCAGCGTAGGTCTAGCGTCAGATACGCAGTATTTT. This encodes CASSVGLASDTQYF.

DNA for the CDR3: TGTGCCAGCAGATCACAGGGGATCACTGAAGCTTTCTTT. Protein sequence: CASRSQGITEAFF. The chain has TRBV6-6 and TRBJ1-1; 7 bases line up with TRBD1. The CDR3 is 13 amino acids. Germline CDR1 is MNHNY and CDR2 is SVGAGI (reference sequence). J was trimmed by 4 bases and V by 6 bases; bases with no gene match: 5.

The chain has TRBV4-1 and TRBJ2-7, with a possible D match to TRBD2 (6 bases). Between the trimmed V and J ends, which lost 4 bases and 0 bases, there was a span of 16 bases. CDR1 and CDR2 from the germline V gene are MGHRA and YSYEKL. This CDR3 comprises 16 residues. CDR3 bases: TGCGCCAGCAGCCCGGTGGGGACTCCTGTCTCCTACGAGCAGTACTTC. As protein: CASSPVGTPVSYEQYF.

The chain recombines TRBV7-8 with TRBJ2-4, with 9 positions matching TRBD1. Looked up from germline, CDR1 is SGHVS and CDR2 is FQNEAQ. Germline trimming cut 1 base from V and 5 bases from J; bases unmatched to any gene: 3. The CDR3 covers 15 residues. DNA of the CDR3: TGTGCCAGCAGCTTAGATCGGGACAGGGAAAACATTCAGTACTTC. Amino acid sequence: CASSLDRDRENIQYF.

The chain employs TRBV4-1 and TRBJ2-7; no firm D call. Trimming removed 0 bases from V and 7 bases from J, with 7 bases in between. From germline, CDR1 is MGHRA and CDR2 YSYEKL. The CDR3 has 12 amino acids. The CDR3 nucleotides read TGCGCCAGCAGCCAAGACGCGGAAGAGCAGTACTTC. Translation gives CASSQDAEEQYF.

The chain links TRBV18 to TRBJ1-1; D may be TRBD1 (6 bases). CDR1 is KGHSH, CDR2 LQKENI, per germline. The CDR3 contains 13 residues. Trimming took 5 bases from V and 5 from J, leaving 12 bases between them. As DNA, the CDR3 is TGTGCCAGCTCAACAGGGTTCCGGACTGAAGCTTTCTTT. The encoded protein is CASSTGFRTEAFF.

This clone appeared a few times. The chain links TRBV29-1 to TRBJ1-5, with D perhaps TRBD1 (5 bases). Germline V lookup: CDR1 SQVTM, CDR2 ANQGSEA. The CDR3 spans 12 residues. Trimming pared 4 bases from V and 8 bases from J, leaving 12 bases between. The CDR3 DNA reads TGCAGCGTTGTTAGCGGGGGAGAGCCCCAGCATTTT. Translation: CSVVSGGEPQHF. Full variable domain (missing parts from reference TRBV29-1 and TRBJ1-5): SAVISQKPSRDICQRGTSLTIQCQVDSQVTMMFWYRQQPGQSLTLIATANQGSEATYESGFVIDKFPISRPNLTFSTLTVSNMSPEDSSIYLCSVVSGGEPQHFGDGTRLSIL.

V is TRBV11-2 and J is TRBJ1-2; possibly TRBD1 for D (6 bases). CDR1 is SGHAT, CDR2 FQNNGV, per germline. V lost 4 bases, J lost 6 bases, and 15 bases lay in between. The CDR3 loop spans 14 amino acids. As DNA, the CDR3 is TGTGCCAGCAGCTCTCGGGACAAGAAAGATGGCTACACCTTC. The encoded protein is CASSSRDKKDGYTF.

This clone has just a few counts. V is TRBV2 and J is TRBJ1-5; the D gene is possibly TRBD1 (5 bases). The V end lost 1 base, the J end lost 4 bases, and 5 bases lay between the germline ends. Germline CDR1 reads SNHLY; CDR2 reads FYNNEI. CDR3 length equals 13 residues. The CDR3 DNA follows: TGTGCCAGCAGTGAAGAGGGGAATCAGCCCCAGCATTTT. It translates to CASSEEGNQPQHF. Looking up the rest from reference TRBV2 and TRBJ1-5 gives the full variable domain: EPEVTQTPSHQVTQMGQEVILRCVPISNHLYFYWYRQILGQKVEFLVSFYNNEISEKSEIFDDQFSVERPDGSNFTLKIRSTKLEDSAMYFCASSEEGNQPQHFGDGTRLSIL.

This chain links TRBV29-1 with TRBJ2-7, with D possibly TRBD2 on 6 matching bases. Germline V lookup: CDR1 SQVTM, CDR2 ANQGSEA. Between the trimmed V and J ends, which lost 4 bases and 3 bases, there was a span of 19 bases. The CDR3 has 15 amino acids. This chain's CDR3 is CSVGGVNGSLYEQYF. The CDR3 bases are TGCAGCGTTGGGGGCGTAAACGGGAGCCTCTACGAGCAGTACTTC.

This chain connects TRBV15 to TRBJ2-3, with D possibly matching TRBD2 (7 bases). Germline V lookup: CDR1 LNHNV, CDR2 YYDKDF (reference sequence). V was pared by 4 bases and J by 0 bases, with 14 bases between. The CDR3 is 16 residues long. Here the CDR3 reads CATSMGGGRSTDTQYF. Written as DNA, the CDR3 is TGTGCCACCAGCATGGGCGGGGGCCGGAGCACAGATACGCAGTATTTT. Based on the CDR3 plus reference TRBV15 and TRBJ2-3, the full variable domain is DAMVIQNPRYQVTQFGKPVTLSCSQTLNHNVMYWYQQKSSQAPKLLFHYYDKDFNNEADTPDNFQSRRPNTSFCFLDIRSPGLGDTAMYLCATSMGGGRSTDTQYFGPGTRLTVL.

This clone appeared a few times. DNA for the CDR3: TGCAGCGTTATGACAGGGACAGAGACCCAGTACTTC. Protein sequence: CSVMTGTETQYF. The chain joins TRBV29-1 to TRBJ2-5; 7 nucleotides match TRBD1. From germline, CDR1 is SQVTM and CDR2 ANQGSEA. V gave up 5 bases and J gave up 4 bases; unmatched junction bases: 4. This CDR3 is built from 12 residues.

This clone was counted only a few times. J is TRBJ1-2 and V is TRBV29-1; D uncertain. The CDR3 extends over 13 amino acids. V was pared by 0 bases and J by 7 bases, with 12 bases between. Germline V gene data show CDR1 as SQVTM and CDR2 as ANQGSEA. CDR3 region: CSVEDIGSGGYTF. As DNA, the CDR3 is TGCAGCGTTGAAGATATCGGTTCTGGTGGCTACACCTTC.

The chain joins TRBV11-3 to TRBJ2-1; possibly TRBD1 for D (8 bases). Germline V lookup: CDR1 SGHNT, CDR2 YENEEA. V was pared by 5 bases and J by 9 bases, with 20 bases between. The CDR3 is made up of 15 amino acids. The CDR3 DNA sequence: TGTGCCAGCAGCCCCAGTTACAGGGGGGGAGGTGAGCAGTTCTTC. Protein sequence: CASSPSYRGGGEQFF.

This clone turned up a few times. The V and J genes are TRBV5-4 and TRBJ2-2, with 8 bases aligning to TRBD1. Germline CDR1 SGHNT, CDR2 YYREEE (reference sequence). V lost 9 bases and J lost 3; bases outside the gene matches: 10. This CDR3 is built from 15 residues. The CDR3 region is CAIAPDRAYTGELFF. CDR3 nucleotides: TGTGCCATCGCCCCGGACAGGGCGTACACCGGGGAGCTGTTTTTT.

The chain couples TRBV6-1 to TRBJ2-3; 8 bases agree with TRBD1. Germline-derived CDR1 and CDR2 are MNHNS and SASEGT. The CDR3 length is 14 residues. Trimming at V came to 8 bases and at J to 4 bases, leaving 8 bases not matched to a gene. CDR3 sequence reads: CASLLEQGADTQYF. DNA for the CDR3: TGTGCCAGCCTCCTCGAACAGGGGGCAGATACGCAGTATTTT.

The chain's CDR3 is CASSLEGAAAYNEQFF. The CDR3 nucleotides are TGTGCCAGCAGTTTAGAGGGGGCCGCCGCCTACAATGAGCAGTTCTTC. The rearrangement joins TRBV28 to TRBJ2-1, with 7 bases fitting TRBD1. CDR1 is MDHEN, CDR2 SYDVKM, per germline. CDR3 length equals 16 residues. Unmatched junction bases numbered 6, after V lost 2 bases and J lost 2 bases.

This clone was counted a few times. The chain recombines TRBV18 with TRBJ1-5; maybe TRBD1 (5 bases). Germline assignment: CDR1 KGHSH and CDR2 LQKENI. CDR3 length: 14 amino acids. V was trimmed by 8 bases and J by 1 base, leaving 12 bases between them. The CDR3 is CASTIRQSNQPQHF. The CDR3 DNA reads TGTGCCAGCACAATAAGACAGAGCAATCAGCCCCAGCATTTT.

The CDR3 reads CASSSGGGNTIYF. CDR3 nucleotide sequence: TGTGCCAGCAGCTCCGGTGGTGGAAACACCATATATTTT. The chain couples TRBV5-6 to TRBJ1-3; D uncertain. Trimming pared 3 bases from V and 3 bases from J, leaving 7 bases between. Germline V gene data show CDR1 as SGHDT and CDR2 as YYEEEE. The CDR3 totals 13 residues.

V usage is TRBV13 and J usage is TRBJ2-7; 15 bases map to TRBD2. Germline CDR1 reads PRHDT; CDR2 reads FYEKMQ (reference sequence). V was clipped by 5 bases and J by 1 base; unmatched bases: 12. The CDR3 runs 19 residues. The CDR3 DNA follows: TGTGCCAGCAGCGGGGTGGGGGGACTAGCGGGAGGACCGTCCTACGAGCAGTACTTC. As protein: CASSGVGGLAGGPSYEQYF. The variable domain in full, completed from reference TRBV13 and TRBJ2-7, reads AAGVIQSPRHLIKEKRETATLKCYPIPRHDTVYWYQQGPGQDPQFLISFYEKMQSDKGSIPDRFSAQQFSDYHSELNMSSLELGDSALYFCASSGVGGLAGGPSYEQYFGPGTRLTVT.